These 11 T cell receptor beta chains were sequenced from one sample in a study of shared clonotypes between healthy human individuals. Terminally differentiated effector memory CD45RA+ cells were excluded by CCR7 positive selection of CD45RO-negative cells. Sequencing used immunoSEQ multiplex PCR; TCRdb keeps in-frame clones, though not all of them. The sample comprises fewer than 800,000 clones, 90% to 95% of which are singletons, and 24% rests with the top ten. The material sequenced was naive CD8+ T cells sorted from blood. Receptor source: a man younger than 40 in good health.

The V call is TRBV6-1, the J call TRBJ2-3; TRBD2 agrees at 10 bases. In germline, CDR1 is MNHNS, CDR2 SASEGT. The V and J ends lost 2 bases and 0 bases, in that order; junction bases with no gene match: 8. There are 18 residues in the CDR3. CDR3 nucleotides: TGTGCCAGCAGTGAATGGGCTAGCGGGAGTGCTAGCACAGATACGCAGTATTTT. It encodes CASSEWASGSASTDTQYF.

The V and J genes are TRBV2 and TRBJ2-3, with 11 bases fitting TRBD2. V shed 8 bases, J shed 3 bases, and the junction held 7 bases outside the gene matches. Germline V gene sequence: CDR1 SNHLY, CDR2 FYNNEI. The CDR3 extends over 15 amino acids. The CDR3 sequence: CASSSGLAETDTQYF. The DNA of the CDR3 is TGTGCCAGCTCCTCGGGACTAGCGGAAACAGATACGCAGTATTTT. The complete variable domain, with remaining parts taken from reference TRBV2 and TRBJ2-3, reads EPEVTQTPSHQVTQMGQEVILRCVPISNHLYFYWYRQILGQKVEFLVSFYNNEISEKSEIFDDQFSVERPDGSNFTLKIRSTKLEDSAMYFCASSSGLAETDTQYFGPGTRLTVL.

The V gene is TRBV27, the J gene TRBJ2-2; 7 bases line up with TRBD2. The CDR3 length is 13 residues. V was pared by 5 bases and J by 6 bases, with 3 bases of the junction left unmatched. Germline CDR1 reads MNHEY; CDR2 reads SMNVEV (reference sequence). The chain's CDR3 is CASSMTSSGELFF. For the CDR3, the DNA is TGTGCCAGCAGTATGACTAGCTCCGGGGAGCTGTTTTTT.

CDR3 nucleotides: TGTGCCAGCGCAGCGGATGGAGCCAAAAACATTCAGTACTTC. The encoded protein is CASAADGAKNIQYF. The chain combines TRBV27 with TRBJ2-4; D possibly corresponds to TRBD2 (5 bases). This CDR3 is 14 amino acids long. Per the germline V gene, CDR1 is MNHEY and CDR2 is SMNVEV (reference sequence). V lost 8 bases and J 0 bases, leaving 11 bases between the germline ends.

The chain couples TRBV27 to TRBJ1-3, with D unresolved. The CDR3 covers 15 residues. In germline, CDR1 is MNHEY, CDR2 SMNVEV (reference sequence). V was cut by 3 bases and J by 0 bases, with 9 bases left in between. The CDR3 reads CASSFNSHSGNTIYF. The CDR3 DNA follows: TGTGCCAGCAGTTTTAACAGCCACTCTGGAAACACCATATATTTT.

The rearrangement uses TRBV27 and TRBJ1-4; D ambiguous. Trimming cost V 2 bases and J 6 bases, with 13 bases left between them. Germline V gene lookup returns CDR1 MNHEY and CDR2 SMNVEV (reference sequence). CDR3 length equals 15 residues. The CDR3 reads CASSLIGTNHEKLFF. The CDR3 nucleotides are TGTGCCAGCAGTTTAATTGGAACAAATCATGAAAAACTGTTTTTT.

J is TRBJ2-5 and V is TRBV5-1; D not resolved. The germline CDR1 and CDR2 sequences are SGHRS and YFSETQ. V lost 0 bases, J lost 1 base, and 7 bases lay in between. The CDR3 length is 14 residues. The CDR3 DNA reads as TGCGCCAGCAGCTTGGTTATAGCCCAAGAGACCCAGTACTTC. It is translated as CASSLVIAQETQYF.

A single count supports this clone. The V and J genes are TRBV5-1 and TRBJ2-2; 10 positions match TRBD2. CDR1 is SGHRS and CDR2 is YFSETQ in the germline V gene. V lost 0 bases to trimming and J lost 3 bases; unmatched junction nucleotides: 5. The CDR3 is 17 amino acids. This chain's CDR3 is CASSLVGLAGDTGELFF. CDR3 coding DNA: TGCGCCAGCAGCTTGGTTGGGCTAGCGGGAGACACCGGGGAGCTGTTTTTT.

The genes are TRBV2 and TRBJ1-2; D gene uncertain. The germline gives CDR1 SNHLY, CDR2 FYNNEI. Trimming shortened V by 8 bases and J by 6 bases, and 19 bases separated the two germline ends. CDR3 length: 14 residues. The CDR3 protein is CASPGKVNSDGYTF. In DNA form, the CDR3 reads TGTGCCAGCCCGGGGAAGGTAAATAGTGATGGCTACACCTTC.

The rearrangement links TRBV27 to TRBJ2-1; D is possibly TRBD1 (6 bases). V gave up 7 bases and J gave up 4 bases, with 11 bases separating them. The CDR3 covers 13 residues. CDR1 is MNHEY and CDR2 is SMNVEV in the germline V gene (reference sequence). The CDR3 bases are TGTGCCAGCAAAATGGACAGTTACAATGAGCAGTTCTTC. This translates into CASKMDSYNEQFF.

The gene calls are TRBV6-6 and TRBJ2-5, with 10 bases that match TRBD1. V lost 7 bases and J lost 4; bases outside the gene matches: 6. The CDR3 sequence is 14 residues long. Germline lookup yields CDR1 MNHNY and CDR2 SVGAGI (reference sequence). The CDR3 bases are TGTGCCAGCACCACGACAGGGGGCGCAGAGACCCAGTACTTC. Residues: CASTTTGGAETQYF.